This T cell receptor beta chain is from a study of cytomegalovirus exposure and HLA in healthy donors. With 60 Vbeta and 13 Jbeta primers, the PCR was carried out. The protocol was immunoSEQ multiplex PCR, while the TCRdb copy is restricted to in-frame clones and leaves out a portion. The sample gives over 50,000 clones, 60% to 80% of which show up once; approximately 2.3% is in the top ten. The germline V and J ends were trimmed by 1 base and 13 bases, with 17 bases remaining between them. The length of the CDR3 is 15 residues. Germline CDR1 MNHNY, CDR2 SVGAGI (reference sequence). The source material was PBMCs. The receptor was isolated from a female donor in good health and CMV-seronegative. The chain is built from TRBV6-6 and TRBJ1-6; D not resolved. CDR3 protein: CASSYLVSEVAPLHF. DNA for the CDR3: TGTGCCAGCAGTTACTTAGTTTCCGAGGTGGCGCCCCTCCACTTT.